A single sample is the source of the 16 T cell receptor beta chains below, sequenced in a study of naive CD8 T cells in extremely preterm neonates. Without labor or membrane rupture, elective cesareans at about 35-43 weeks supplied term cord blood. Generated by immunoSEQ multiplex PCR, the TCRdb table keeps only in-frame clones and is missing some. The sample has approximately 7,500 clones, 95% to 98% seen once. The source material was naive CD8+ T cells from cord blood. The receptors here all came from a newborn in good health.

The V and J genes are TRBV2 and TRBJ2-2; no clear D gene. Looked up from germline, CDR1 is SNHLY and CDR2 is FYNNEI. The V and J ends lost 9 bases and 1 base respectively, with 12 bases between them. The CDR3 contains 14 residues. The CDR3 spells CASSLELNTGELFF. The CDR3 bases are TGTGCCAGTAGCTTAGAGTTGAACACCGGGGAGCTGTTTTTT.

The chain carries TRBV4-1 and TRBJ1-3; D remains ambiguous. The length of the CDR3 is 15 residues. V was trimmed by 2 bases and J by 0 bases, leaving 8 bases between them. Germline V gene lookup returns CDR1 MGHRA and CDR2 YSYEKL. CDR3: CASSQRLASGNTIYF. The CDR3 DNA reads as TGCGCCAGCAGCCAAAGACTAGCCTCTGGAAACACCATATATTTT.

The CDR3 region is CASSEGPWSGTEAFF. The CDR3 bases are TGTGCCAGCAGTGAAGGCCCCTGGTCAGGCACTGAAGCTTTCTTT. V and J are TRBV6-1 and TRBJ1-1; D gene uncertain. The CDR3 has 15 residues. Trimming cost V 1 base and J 4 bases, with 13 bases left between them. Germline V gene lookup returns CDR1 MNHNS and CDR2 SASEGT.

The chain links TRBV4-1 to TRBJ1-4; tentative D call: TRBD1 (5 bases). Germline V lookup: CDR1 MGHRA, CDR2 YSYEKL. The V end lost 8 bases, the J end lost 10 bases, and 14 bases lay between the germline ends. The CDR3 runs to 12 residues. The DNA for the CDR3 is TGCGCCAGCTCCCCGGGGGGTGGAAAACTGTTTTTT. It is translated as CASSPGGGKLFF.

The chain uses TRBV12-5 and TRBJ2-7, with D perhaps matching TRBD1 (5 bases). V gave up 5 bases and J gave up 0 bases, with 8 bases separating them. This CDR3 is 13 amino acids long. Germline CDR1 LGHNT, CDR2 FRNRAP. Here the CDR3 reads CASGTGYSYEQYF. The CDR3 nucleotides are TGTGCTAGTGGTACAGGTTACTCCTACGAGCAGTACTTC.

The chain uses TRBV19 and TRBJ2-1, with 11 bases fitting TRBD2. Germline assignment: CDR1 LNHDA and CDR2 SQIVND (reference sequence). With 1 base clipped from V and 7 bases from J, the junction kept 3 bases outside the gene matches. CDR3 length equals 15 residues. CDR3 DNA sequence: TGTGCCAGTAGTATAGGCCTAGCGGGGGGTAATGAGCAGTTCTTC. Its protein is CASSIGLAGGNEQFF. Supplemented by reference TRBV19 and TRBJ2-1, the full variable domain reads DGGITQSPKYLFRKEGQNVTLSCEQNLNHDAMYWYRQDPGQGLRLIYYSQIVNDFQKGDIAEGYSVSREKKESFPLTVTSAQKNPTAFYLCASSIGLAGGNEQFFGPGTRLTVL.

The chain is built from TRBV2 and TRBJ2-5, with 8 bases lining up with TRBD2. Germline values: CDR1 SNHLY, CDR2 FYNNEI. Germline trimming cut 9 bases from V and 3 bases from J; bases unmatched to any gene: 9. This CDR3 comprises 14 residues. The CDR3: CARSGSGAKETQYF. CDR3 DNA: TGTGCCAGATCGGGTAGCGGGGCCAAAGAGACCCAGTACTTC.

This chain uses TRBV4-1 with TRBJ2-2; 9 bases are shared with TRBD2. From germline, CDR1 is MGHRA and CDR2 YSYEKL. The CDR3 is 19 amino acids. With 1 base clipped from V and 7 bases from J, the junction kept 16 bases outside the gene matches. CDR3 loop: CASSQAPAGGPRLGGELFF. The CDR3 nucleotides are TGCGCCAGCAGCCAAGCCCCAGCGGGGGGCCCGCGGTTGGGCGGGGAGCTGTTTTTT.

V usage is TRBV5-1 and J usage is TRBJ1-3, with D uncertain. This CDR3 contains 14 residues. V was cut by 3 bases and J by 0 bases, with 7 bases left in between. Germline V gene data show CDR1 as SGHRS and CDR2 as YFSETQ. The CDR3 DNA is TGCGCCAGCAGCTCCATTCCCTCTGGAAACACCATATATTTT. Protein: CASSSIPSGNTIYF.

This clone was observed a single time. The chain combines TRBV13 with TRBJ1-1, with D tentatively TRBD1 (5 bases). The CDR3 is 14 amino acids. Germline lookup yields CDR1 PRHDT and CDR2 FYEKMQ (reference sequence). V gave up 5 bases and J gave up 1 base, with 11 bases separating them. In DNA, the CDR3 is TGTGCCAGCAGCCCCTTAGACAGGAACACTGAAGCTTTCTTT. Residues: CASSPLDRNTEAFF.

V gene TRBV2 combines with J gene TRBJ1-6, with a weak D call TRBD1 (6 bases). Trimming took 8 bases from V and 4 from J, leaving 9 bases between them. This CDR3 region has 13 residues. The germline V gene has CDR1 SNHLY and CDR2 FYNNEI. The CDR3 sequence is CASLRGYNSPLHF. CDR3 DNA sequence: TGTGCCAGCCTAAGGGGGTATAATTCACCCCTCCACTTT. The whole variable domain, remainder taken from reference TRBV2 and TRBJ1-6, is EPEVTQTPSHQVTQMGQEVILRCVPISNHLYFYWYRQILGQKVEFLVSFYNNEISEKSEIFDDQFSVERPDGSNFTLKIRSTKLEDSAMYFCASLRGYNSPLHFGNGTRLTVT.

V gene TRBV30 combines with J gene TRBJ1-1; the match to TRBD1 covers 7 bases. The germline gives CDR1 GTSNPN, CDR2 SVGIG (reference sequence). With 5 bases clipped from V and 4 bases from J, the junction kept 7 bases outside the gene matches. The CDR3 has 13 amino acids. The CDR3 region is CAWGWSGGTEAFF. CDR3 DNA: TGTGCCTGGGGATGGTCAGGGGGCACTGAAGCTTTCTTT.

V and J are TRBV14 and TRBJ1-2; 8 bases line up with TRBD1. The V gene end was trimmed by 1 base and the J gene end by 4 bases; junction bases not matched to a gene: 2. The CDR3 is 14 residues long. From germline, CDR1 is SGHDN and CDR2 FVKESK. CDR3 in DNA: TGTGCCAGCAGCCAAGCCGGGACAGGCTATGGCTACACCTTC. It encodes CASSQAGTGYGYTF.

The chain combines TRBV19 with TRBJ2-1, with TRBD2 identical over 16 bases. Germline values: CDR1 LNHDA, CDR2 SQIVND (reference sequence). This CDR3 spans 19 amino acids. After removal of 5 bases from V and 13 bases from J, the junction contained 20 bases not matched to a gene. The CDR3, as DNA: TGTGCCAGTAGTCTCTTCGATCCGGGACTAGCGGGGGGGCCGGGTGAACAGTTCTTC. It specifies CASSLFDPGLAGGPGEQFF.

This clone has just a few counts. DNA of the CDR3: TGTGCCAGCAGCTTAGGGACAGGGGATGGCTACACCTTC. Translating it yields CASSLGTGDGYTF. V and J are TRBV7-9 and TRBJ1-2; TRBD1 aligns across 9 bases. Trimming removed 1 base from V and 6 bases from J; junction bases left unmatched: 0. The CDR3 length is 13 residues. The germline gives CDR1 SEHNR, CDR2 FQNEAQ (reference sequence).

This clone was counted once. V and J are TRBV5-6 and TRBJ2-7; D is possibly TRBD2 (5 bases). Germline CDR1 is SGHDT and CDR2 is YYEEEE. Trimming took off 4 bases at V and 6 bases at J, with 11 bases between the two ends. The CDR3 is 12 amino acids. The CDR3 DNA is TGTGCCAGCAGCGATGGCGCGGGCGAGCAGTACTTC. It specifies CASSDGAGEQYF.